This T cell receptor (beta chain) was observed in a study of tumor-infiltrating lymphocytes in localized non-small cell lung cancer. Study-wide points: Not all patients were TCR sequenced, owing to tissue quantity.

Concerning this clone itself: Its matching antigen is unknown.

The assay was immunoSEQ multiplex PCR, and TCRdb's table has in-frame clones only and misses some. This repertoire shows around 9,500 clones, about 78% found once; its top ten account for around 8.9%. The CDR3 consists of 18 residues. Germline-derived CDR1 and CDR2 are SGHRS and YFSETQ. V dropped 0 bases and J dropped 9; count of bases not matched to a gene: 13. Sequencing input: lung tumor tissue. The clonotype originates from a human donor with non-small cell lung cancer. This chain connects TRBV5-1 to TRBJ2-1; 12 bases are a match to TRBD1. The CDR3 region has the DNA TGCGCCAGCAGCTTGGCGGTAATAGGGACAGGGGGCCGAGGTGAGCAGTTCTTC. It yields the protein CASSLAVIGTGGRGEQFF.